A single sample is the source of the 13 T cell receptor beta chains below, sequenced in a study of blood T cell repertoires in COVID-19. Clones were sequenced by immunoSEQ multiplex PCR, and TCRdb holds only the in-frame ones, with some missing. This table has hundreds of thousands of clones, roughly 88% appearing once. The sample taken for sequencing was peripheral blood. These receptor sequences come from a woman in her thirties with active or convalescent COVID-19.

This clone was picked up one time. The junction and the germline gene differ at one end; a read error may be behind it. Other DNA variants within this sample encode the same CDR3. The rearrangement joins TRBV5-1 to TRBJ1-2; D gene uncertain. CDR3 size: 13 residues. The V gene's germline CDR1 is SGHRS and CDR2 YFSETQ. The CDR3 DNA is TGCGCCAGCAGTTTGGACTCCAACTATGGCTACACCTTC. Protein sequence: CASSLDSNYGYTF. Looking up the rest from reference TRBV5-1 and TRBJ1-2 gives the full variable domain: KAGVTQTPRYLIKTRGQQVTLSCSPISGHRSVSWYQQTPGQGLQFLFEYFSETQRNKGNFPGRFSGRQFSNSRSEMNVSTLELGDSALYLCASSLDSNYGYTFGSGTRLTVV.

J is TRBJ2-2 and V is TRBV18; tentative D call: TRBD1 (6 bases). Germline V gene sequence: CDR1 KGHSH, CDR2 LQKENI. CDR3 length: 16 amino acids. The V gene lost 0 bases and the J gene lost 1 base, with 9 bases spanning the gap. CDR3 loop: CASSPPGAGNTGELFF. The CDR3 coding sequence is TGTGCCAGCTCACCACCGGGGGCGGGGAACACCGGGGAGCTGTTTTTT.

This clone was counted a single time. The V gene is TRBV9, the J gene TRBJ1-6; D remains ambiguous. This CDR3 is 13 amino acids long. Germline values: CDR1 SGDLS, CDR2 YYNGEE. V was shortened by 0 bases and J by 8 bases, with 6 bases between the two germline ends. CDR3 DNA sequence: TGTGCCAGCAGCGTAGCTCTCGATTCACCCCTCCACTTT. Protein sequence: CASSVALDSPLHF.

The rearrangement uses TRBV4-2 and TRBJ2-1; 7 positions match TRBD1. The V gene's germline CDR1 is LGHNA and CDR2 YNFKEQ. This CDR3 is built from 15 residues. The V gene end was trimmed by 4 bases and the J gene end by 4 bases; junction bases not matched to a gene: 7. The CDR3 nucleotides are TGTGCCAGCAGCCGGACCGGGACAGAGTACAATGAGCAGTTCTTC. It codes for CASSRTGTEYNEQFF.

The chain is built from TRBV18 and TRBJ2-5; 9 bases align to TRBD2. With 6 bases clipped from V and 7 bases from J, the junction kept 12 bases outside the gene matches. CDR3 length: 15 residues. Germline V lookup: CDR1 KGHSH, CDR2 LQKENI. This chain's CDR3 is CASSRSGGPGATQYF. The DNA for the CDR3 is TGTGCCAGCTCCCGTAGCGGGGGCCCGGGTGCGACCCAGTACTTC.

V gene TRBV11-3 combines with J gene TRBJ1-1; D remains unclear. The germline V and J ends were trimmed by 0 bases and 1 base, with 6 bases remaining between them. The germline V gene encodes CDR1 SGHNT and CDR2 YENEEA. The CDR3 spans 14 residues. Here the CDR3 reads CASSLDGRNTEAFF. The CDR3, as DNA: TGTGCCAGCAGCTTAGATGGCAGGAACACTGAAGCTTTCTTT.

This chain uses TRBV25-1 with TRBJ1-2, with TRBD1 matching 8 bases. The V and J ends lost 0 bases and 2 bases, in that order; junction bases with no gene match: 5. Per the germline V gene, CDR1 is MGHDK and CDR2 is SYGVNS. The CDR3 extends over 16 amino acids. CDR3 sequence: CASSEYPGQDNYGYTF. The CDR3 DNA sequence: TGTGCCAGCAGTGAATACCCGGGACAGGACAACTATGGCTACACCTTC.

This chain uses TRBV7-9 with TRBJ1-1, with TRBD1 identical over 7 bases. The CDR3 is made up of 15 amino acids. The V gene end was trimmed by 1 base and the J gene end by 8 bases; junction bases not matched to a gene: 10. Germline V CDR1 and CDR2: SEHNR, FQNEAQ (reference sequence). The CDR3 DNA reads TGTGCCAGCAGCTTAGGACAGGGCGGAGGGGGCGAAGCTTTCTTT. Amino acid sequence: CASSLGQGGGGEAFF. Full variable domain (rest looked up from reference TRBV7-9 and TRBJ1-1): DTGVSQNPRHKITKRGQNVTFRCDPISEHNRLYWYRQTLGQGPEFLTYFQNEAQLEKSRLLSDRFSAERPKGSFSTLEIQRTEQGDSAMYLCASSLGQGGGGEAFFGQGTRLTVV.

V usage is TRBV4-1 and J usage is TRBJ1-1; tentatively, D is TRBD1 (5 bases). The CDR3 is 13 residues long. Germline V gives CDR1 MGHRA, CDR2 YSYEKL. Trimming pared 0 bases from V and 8 bases from J, leaving 10 bases between. The CDR3 bases are TGCGCCAGCAGCCAAGATCCGGGGGAGGAAGCTTTCTTT. Its translation: CASSQDPGEEAFF.

The J gene is TRBJ2-1, the V gene TRBV3-1 (or the pseudogene TRBV3-2), with 16 positions matching TRBD2. This CDR3 is 21 amino acids long. Germline V lookup: CDR1 LGHDT, CDR2 YNNKEL (reference sequence). The V gene end was trimmed by 3 bases and the J gene end by 5 bases; junction bases not matched to a gene: 16. CDR3 sequence: CASSHTNPGLAGGMVNNEQFF. DNA for the CDR3: TGTGCCAGCAGCCACACTAATCCGGGACTAGCGGGAGGGATGGTGAACAATGAGCAGTTCTTC.

This clone was observed a single time. This chain connects TRBV2 to TRBJ1-2, with D possibly matching TRBD1 (6 bases). V lost 6 bases and J lost 0, with 11 bases in between. The germline V gene encodes CDR1 SNHLY and CDR2 FYNNEI. The CDR3 length is 14 residues. In nucleotides, the CDR3 is TGTGCCAGCAGCGGACAGCCACCTAACTATGGCTACACCTTC. Its translation is CASSGQPPNYGYTF. The whole variable domain, remainder taken from reference TRBV2 and TRBJ1-2, is EPEVTQTPSHQVTQMGQEVILRCVPISNHLYFYWYRQILGQKVEFLVSFYNNEISEKSEIFDDQFSVERPDGSNFTLKIRSTKLEDSAMYFCASSGQPPNYGYTFGSGTRLTVV.

This rearrangement joins TRBV28 to TRBJ2-1, with TRBD1 matching over 7 bases. Germline CDR1 MDHEN, CDR2 SYDVKM. V lost 5 bases and J lost 8; bases outside the gene matches: 3. CDR3 length: 12 amino acids. Written as DNA, the CDR3 is TGTGCCAGCAGTAGACAGGGTGATGAGCAGTTCTTC. Translating it yields CASSRQGDEQFF.

The chain has TRBV9 and TRBJ1-2; 9 bases map to TRBD1. Per germline, CDR1 SGDLS and CDR2 YYNGEE. This CDR3 has 13 residues. V was pared by 4 bases and J by 7 bases, with 5 bases of the junction left unmatched. CDR3 DNA: TGTGCCAGCAGCCCTGGGGACAGGGCTGGCTACACCTTC. It is translated as CASSPGDRAGYTF.